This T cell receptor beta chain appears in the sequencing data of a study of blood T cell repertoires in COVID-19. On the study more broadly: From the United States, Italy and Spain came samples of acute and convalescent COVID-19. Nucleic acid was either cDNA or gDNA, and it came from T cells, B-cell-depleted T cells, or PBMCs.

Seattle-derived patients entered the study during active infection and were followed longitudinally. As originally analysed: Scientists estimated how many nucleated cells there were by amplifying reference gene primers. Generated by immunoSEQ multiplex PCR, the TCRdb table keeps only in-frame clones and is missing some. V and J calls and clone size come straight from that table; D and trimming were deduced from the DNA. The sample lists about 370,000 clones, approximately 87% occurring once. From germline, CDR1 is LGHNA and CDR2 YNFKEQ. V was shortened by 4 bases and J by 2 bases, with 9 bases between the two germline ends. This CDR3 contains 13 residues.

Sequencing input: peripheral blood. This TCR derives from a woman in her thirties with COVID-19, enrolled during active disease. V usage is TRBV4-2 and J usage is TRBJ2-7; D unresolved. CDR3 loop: CASSPDTAYEQYF. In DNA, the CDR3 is TGTGCCAGCAGCCCCGACACCGCCTACGAGCAGTACTTC.